Listed below are T cell receptor beta chains from one sample, sequenced in a study of T cells after yellow fever vaccination. TCRdb re-derived calls from the 5' RACE reads in MiXCR, one entry per CDR3 protein. The table includes about 69,000 distinct CDR3 sequences, approximately 5.9% detected once. This material consisted of CD4+ T cells sorted from PBMCs, taken less than 16 days after the first yellow fever vaccination. Receptors were obtained from a man younger than 30 who received the YFV17D yellow fever vaccine. Each CDR3 is given with its conserved first and last residue. A D gene is named only where the DNA matches it firmly. Not every row has a clone size; where given, it reads once, few, many or a size class.

D gene | clone size | J gene | V gene | CDR3 DNA | CDR3 protein
- | medium-sized | TRBJ2-5 | TRBV28 | TGTGCCAGCAGGCCACAGGGAAAAGAGACCCAGTACTTC | CASRPQGKETQYF
- | - | TRBJ2-1 | TRBV9 | TGTGCCAGCAGTGCGTCACGACACTACAATGAGCAGTTCTTC | CASSASRHYNEQFF
TRBD2 | - | TRBJ2-5 | TRBV7-2 | TGTGCCAGCAGCTTACTAGCGGGGGCGCTGTACCAAGAGACCCAGTACTTC | CASSLLAGALYQETQYF
TRBD2 | many | TRBJ2-5 | TRBV5-5 | TGTGCCAGCAGCTTGGGTGGACTAGCCTCTGGGGAGACCCAGTACTTC | CASSLGGLASGETQYF
- | many | TRBJ2-3 | TRBV7-2 | TGTGCCAGCAGCGCCCGATGGGGAGATACGCAGTATTTT | CASSARWGDTQYF
TRBD1 | many | TRBJ1-6 | TRBV20-1 | TGCAGCTCAGCAGGGGGGGACTCACCCCTCCACTTT | CSSAGGDSPLHF
TRBD1 | many | TRBJ1-6 | TRBV10-3 | TGTGCCATCAGGTCGACAGGGGATAACAATTCACCCCTCCACTTT | CAIRSTGDNNSPLHF
TRBD1 | many | TRBJ2-7 | TRBV4-3 | TGCGCCAGCACCCCCAAACGGACAGGGGGCTACGAGCAGTACTTC | CASTPKRTGGYEQYF
- | many | TRBJ1-4 | TRBV7-2 | TGTGCCAGCAGCTTAGTCGGGACGGCTGGCACTAATGAAAAACTGTTTTTT | CASSLVGTAGTNEKLFF
- | many | TRBJ2-7 | TRBV20-1 | TGCAGTGCTAGAGACCGGACAGCCACCTTGAGCGAGCAGTACTTC | CSARDRTATLSEQYF
- | - | TRBJ1-6 | TRBV3-1 | TGTGCCTGCTCCCAAGATCGAGAGGAGATCTCCTATAATTCACCCCTCCACTTT | CACSQDREEISYNSPLHF
- | many | TRBJ1-1 | TRBV12-3/TRBV12-4 | TGTGCCAGCAGTTTAGCGTCTAGGCAGGCAAACACTGAAGCTTTCTTT | CASSLASRQANTEAFF
- | many | TRBJ2-1 | TRBV19 | TGTGCCAGTAGTATACAGCACTTCTCCTACAATGAGCAGTTCTTC | CASSIQHFSYNEQFF
TRBD1 | many | TRBJ2-1 | TRBV7-2 | TGTGCCAGCAGCCCCTCGATTTATTACGGGACAGGGGATGAAAATGAGCAGTTCTTC | CASSPSIYYGTGDENEQFF
- | many | TRBJ1-1 | TRBV6-2/TRBV6-3 | TGTGCCAGCAGTTACGCCCCGGGGAACACTGAAGCTTTCTTT | CASSYAPGNTEAFF
TRBD1 | many | TRBJ1-4 | TRBV12-3/TRBV12-4 | TGTGCCAGCAGAAAACGGACAGGGGTTAATGAAAAACTGTTTTTT | CASRKRTGVNEKLFF
TRBD1 | many | TRBJ1-2 | TRBV10-3 | TGTGCCATCAGTGACTGGGACAGGGGAAGAAGTGGCTACACCTTC | CAISDWDRGRSGYTF
- | many | TRBJ1-1 | TRBV19 | TGTGCCAGTAGTATAGAAGGGAGGGGCACTGAAGCTTTCTTT | CASSIEGRGTEAFF
- | many | TRBJ1-5 | TRBV5-5 | TGTGCCAGCAGCTTAACGTTGGGGGGTGGGAGCAATCAGCCCCAGCATTTT | CASSLTLGGGSNQPQHF
- | many | TRBJ1-1 | TRBV7-2 | TGTGCCAGCAGCTTAATAAGTAGGAACACTGAAGCTTTCTTT | CASSLISRNTEAFF
- | many | TRBJ1-1 | TRBV7-9 | TGTGCCAGCAGCTTCGATAAGGGGAACACTGAAGCTTTCTTT | CASSFDKGNTEAFF
TRBD2 | few | TRBJ2-5 | TRBV3-1 | TGTGCCAGCAGCCTAACCGGGACTAGCGGCTTACCCGGGTCCCAGTACTTC | CASSLTGTSGLPGSQYF
- | many | TRBJ1-5 | TRBV28 | TGTGCCAGCAGCCAAACCAATCAGCCCCAGCATTTT | CASSQTNQPQHF
- | many | TRBJ1-1 | TRBV20-1 | TGCAGTGCTAGAACCCGTTTGGGGTCGACCATGAACACTGAAGCTTTCTTT | CSARTRLGSTMNTEAFF
TRBD2 | many | TRBJ2-2 | TRBV20-1 | TGCAGTGCTAGAGGGGTAGCGGGGCGGAACACCGGGGAGCTGTTTTTT | CSARGVAGRNTGELFF
- | many | TRBJ1-3 | TRBV6-2/TRBV6-3 | TGTGCCAGCCGACCGGCGGGCTCTGGAAACACCATATATTTT | CASRPAGSGNTIYF
TRBD2 | many | TRBJ2-3 | TRBV11-3 | TGTGCCAGCAGCGCGGGGGGGGGAGATACGCAGTATTTT | CASSAGGGDTQYF
- | many | TRBJ2-3 | TRBV29-1 | TGCAGCGTTGTAATGTGGACAGATACGCAGTATTTT | CSVVMWTDTQYF
- | few | TRBJ2-3 | TRBV20-1 | TGCAGAACAGCGGAACTTTTCACAGATACGCAGTATTTT | CRTAELFTDTQYF
- | many | TRBJ2-5 | TRBV5-1 | TGCGCCAGCAGCTGGTTGGCCCCTCGGGAGACCCAGTACTTC | CASSWLAPRETQYF
TRBD1 | many | TRBJ2-5 | TRBV6-5 | TGTGCCAGCATCCCAGGGGGTAGGGAGACCCAGTACTTC | CASIPGGRETQYF
TRBD1 | many | TRBJ2-3 | TRBV5-1 | TGCGCCAGCAGCGTAGGGACAGGGGCCTTCACAGATACGCAGTATTTT | CASSVGTGAFTDTQYF
TRBD1 | many | TRBJ1-2 | TRBV7-9 | TGTGCCAGCAGCTTAGGGCGGCTTAGGGACAGCAACTATGGCTACACCTTC | CASSLGRLRDSNYGYTF
- | many | TRBJ2-3 | TRBV7-2 | TGTGCCAGCAGCCCCCGGACGGGTTTTCGCACAGATACGCAGTATTTT | CASSPRTGFRTDTQYF
- | many | TRBJ1-1 | TRBV4-2 | TGTGCCAGCAGCCGGGACTCAGGGACCACTGAAGCTTTCTTT | CASSRDSGTTEAFF
TRBD1 | - | TRBJ2-7 | TRBV7-2 | TGTGCCAGCAGCACGGCCGGGACAGGGTATGACGAGCAGTACTTC | CASSTAGTGYDEQYF
- | many | TRBJ1-4 | TRBV7-2 | TGTGCCAGCAGCCCCCGGCCGTACGCAACTAATGAAAAACTGTTTTTT | CASSPRPYATNEKLFF
- | many | TRBJ2-3 | TRBV6-1 | TGTGCCAGCAGTGAACGGGGTACGAGCACAGATACGCAGTATTTT | CASSERGTSTDTQYF
- | many | TRBJ2-3 | TRBV9 | TGTGCCAGCAGCGTATTAAGGGCTAGCACAGATACGCAGTATTTT | CASSVLRASTDTQYF
TRBD2 | many | TRBJ2-5 | TRBV7-2 | TGTGCCAGCTCACTCGGGGGGAGCCAAGAGACCCAGTACTTC | CASSLGGSQETQYF
- | many | TRBJ1-1 | TRBV7-2 | TGTGCCAGCAGCTTATATGGGAGGACTGAAGCTTTCTTT | CASSLYGRTEAFF
- | many | TRBJ2-5 | TRBV10-3 | TGTGCCATCAGTGAGCAGCTAGCCAGGTACCAAGAGACCCAGTACTTC | CAISEQLARYQETQYF
TRBD1 | - | TRBJ2-1 | TRBV18 | TGTGCCAGCTCACCCGCCCGACAGGGTTCCTACAATGAGCAGTTCTTC | CASSPARQGSYNEQFF
TRBD1 | many | TRBJ1-4 | TRBV5-1 | TGCGCCAGCAGCTCACAGGGGAGGGATGAAAAACTGTTTTTT | CASSSQGRDEKLFF
- | many | TRBJ1-5 | TRBV18 | TGTGCCAGCTCACCGGGGGCAGGTTCGAATCAGCCCCAGCATTTT | CASSPGAGSNQPQHF
- | few | TRBJ1-5 | TRBV3-1 | TGTGCCAGCAGCCAAGGAGGGACGGGTAGCAATCAGCCCCAGCATTTT | CASSQGGTGSNQPQHF
TRBD2 | many | TRBJ2-1 | TRBV5-1 | TGCGCCAGTAGCCCCTATCTAGCGGGGCTCGCCAATGAGCAGTTCTTC | CASSPYLAGLANEQFF
TRBD1 | many | TRBJ2-2 | TRBV5-1 | TGCGCCAGCAGCCCGGACAAAGGGAGACAGGGAGACGGGGAGCTGTTTTTT | CASSPDKGRQGDGELFF
- | many | TRBJ2-2 | TRBV5-1 | TGCGCCAGCAGCTTGGAACCTACTAGAACAGGGGAGCTGTTTTTT | CASSLEPTRTGELFF
- | many | TRBJ2-3 | TRBV6-5 | TGTGCCAGCAGTTACGGCGCCCTCGGGGATACGCAGTATTTT | CASSYGALGDTQYF